The next 26 T cell receptor beta chains were all read from a single sample in a study of blood T cell repertoires in COVID-19. Measured with immunoSEQ multiplex PCR; TCRdb has only the in-frame clones, and not every one. The table includes about 380,000 clones, approximately 89% detected once. The sequencing input was PBMCs or T cells enriched from blood (not recorded which). The receptors shown here come from a man aged 25-45 years who had recovered from COVID-19.

The V and J genes are TRBV7-9 and TRBJ2-1, with 8 bases aligning to TRBD1. This CDR3 region has 16 residues. The junction had 15 bases not matched to a gene; V was cut back by 7 bases and J by 7 bases. CDR1 is SEHNR and CDR2 is FQNEAQ in the germline V gene (reference sequence). CDR3 DNA sequence: TGTGCCAGCAACCGACAGGGGCCGACTCTTGGGAATGAGCAGTTCTTC. Its protein product is CASNRQGPTLGNEQFF. Drawing the rest from reference TRBV7-9 and TRBJ2-1, the complete variable domain is DTGVSQNPRHKITKRGQNVTFRCDPISEHNRLYWYRQTLGQGPEFLTYFQNEAQLEKSRLLSDRFSAERPKGSFSTLEIQRTEQGDSAMYLCASNRQGPTLGNEQFFGPGTRLTVL.

This chain links TRBV4-1 with TRBJ2-7; D is perhaps TRBD2 (5 bases). Deletions cut 3 bases from V and 0 bases from J, with 15 bases between. Germline assignment: CDR1 MGHRA and CDR2 YSYEKL. The length of the CDR3 is 16 residues. CDR3 nucleotides: TGCGCCAGCAGCCATCCCCTTAGCGCTCCCTCCTACGAGCAGTACTTC. Translating it yields CASSHPLSAPSYEQYF.

This clone appeared a single time. The chain couples TRBV18 to TRBJ2-3; a weak D match, TRBD1 (6 bases). V lost 6 bases, J lost 6 bases, and 19 bases lay in between. CDR3 length equals 15 residues. Germline V gene sequence: CDR1 KGHSH, CDR2 LQKENI. CDR3 protein: CASSATEQGMDTQYF. The CDR3 region has the DNA TGTGCCAGCTCCGCCACGGAACAGGGTATGGATACGCAGTATTTT.

V and J are TRBV29-1 and TRBJ2-1; 7 bases match TRBD2. The germline CDR1 and CDR2 sequences are SQVTM and ANQGSEA. J lost 8 bases, V lost 4 bases, and 2 bases had no gene match. This CDR3 comprises 11 residues. The CDR3 loop is CSVVGRDEQFF. The CDR3 region has the DNA TGCAGCGTTGTGGGGAGGGATGAGCAGTTCTTC.

V usage is TRBV6-1 and J usage is TRBJ1-5; no clear D gene. V lost 0 bases and J 6 bases, leaving 9 bases between the germline ends. Per germline, CDR1 MNHNS and CDR2 SASEGT. This CDR3 region has 14 residues. CDR3 in DNA: TGTGCCAGCAGTGAAGCGTTGGGGAGTCAGCCCCAGCATTTT. It yields the protein CASSEALGSQPQHF.

Here the CDR3 reads CASKRSGGALNEQFF. DNA of the CDR3: TGCGCCAGCAAGAGGAGCGGGGGGGCCCTCAATGAGCAGTTCTTC. The rearrangement links TRBV5-1 to TRBJ2-1; 10 positions agree with TRBD2. The CDR3 sequence is 15 residues long. Germline V CDR1 and CDR2: SGHRS, YFSETQ. The V segment lost 6 bases and the J segment 6 bases; nucleotides outside the gene matches: 9.

V gene TRBV29-1 combines with J gene TRBJ2-3; TRBD1 aligns across 7 bases. V lost 7 bases and J lost 2; bases outside the gene matches: 15. CDR3 length equals 16 residues. CDR1 SQVTM and CDR2 ANQGSEA come from the germline V gene. This CDR3 reads CSALDRAARNTDTQYF. DNA for the CDR3: TGCAGCGCTTTAGACAGGGCCGCCCGTAACACAGATACGCAGTATTTT.

The chain joins TRBV7-8 to TRBJ2-1; 8 bases line up with TRBD1. V trimming: 5 bases; J trimming: 15 bases; junction bases outside the gene matches: 9. The CDR3 runs 12 residues. Per germline, CDR1 SGHVS and CDR2 FQNEAQ. CDR3 loop: CASSPTDRDAFF. CDR3 in DNA: TGTGCCAGCAGCCCTACGGACAGGGACGCGTTCTTC.

The chain combines TRBV30 with TRBJ2-1; 8 nucleotides line up with TRBD2. V was clipped by 2 bases and J by 3 bases; unmatched bases: 12. The CDR3 sequence is 17 residues long. Germline V gene lookup returns CDR1 GTSNPN and CDR2 SVGIG (reference sequence). The CDR3 here is CAWSRGPGGTVYNEQFF. The CDR3 DNA follows: TGTGCCTGGAGTCGGGGGCCGGGGGGGACGGTCTACAATGAGCAGTTCTTC.

A few counts support this clone. CDR3 coding DNA: TGTGCCAGTAGTCGGGGTCATTTCGCTGGCTATGGCTACACCTTC. This translates into CASSRGHFAGYGYTF. The chain is built from TRBV19 and TRBJ1-2, with D uncertain. CDR1 is LNHDA and CDR2 is SQIVND in the germline V gene (reference sequence). Trimming left V 5 bases short and J 4 bases short, with 17 bases between. CDR3 length: 15 amino acids.

This sequence joins TRBV19 and TRBJ1-5, with 8 bases that match TRBD1. Germline lookup yields CDR1 LNHDA and CDR2 SQIVND (reference sequence). Unmatched junction bases numbered 8, after V lost 0 bases and J lost 4 bases. The CDR3 extends over 17 amino acids. CDR3 amino acids: CASSIDPTGGRNQPQHF. In nucleotides, the CDR3 is TGTGCCAGTAGTATAGATCCTACAGGGGGGCGGAATCAGCCCCAGCATTTT.

This clone appeared once. Other DNA sequences of this sample code for an identical CDR3. The chain recombines TRBV7-9 with TRBJ1-1; the match to TRBD1 covers 9 bases. The CDR3 is 13 residues long. The V gene end was trimmed by 6 bases and the J gene end by 2 bases; junction bases not matched to a gene: 1. CDR1 and CDR2 from the germline V gene are SEHNR and FQNEAQ (reference sequence). The CDR3 bases are TGTGCCAGCAGGGGACAGGGCAACACTGAAGCTTTCTTT. Translating it yields CASRGQGNTEAFF.

This sequence joins TRBV5-4 and TRBJ1-3; D gene ambiguous. V was trimmed by 0 bases and J by 1 base, leaving 8 bases between them. Germline V lookup: CDR1 SGHNT, CDR2 YYREEE (reference sequence). This CDR3 has 15 amino acids. For the CDR3, the DNA is TGTGCCAGCAGCTTGGATCGGTCATCTGGAAACACCATATATTTT. Its translation is CASSLDRSSGNTIYF. The full variable domain, rest sourced from reference TRBV5-4 and TRBJ1-3, is ETGVTQSPTHLIKTRGQQVTLRCSSQSGHNTVSWYQQALGQGPQFIFQYYREEENGRGNFPPRFSGLQFPNYSSELNVNALELDDSALYLCASSLDRSSGNTIYFGEGSWLTVV.

The CDR3 spells CASRSSYNEQFF. The CDR3, as DNA: TGTGCCAGCAGGAGCTCCTACAATGAGCAGTTCTTC. The V gene is TRBV2, the J gene TRBJ2-1; D gene unclear. The CDR3 covers 12 residues. With 6 bases removed from V and 0 bases from J, the gap between germline ends came to 3 bases. CDR1 and CDR2 from the germline V gene are SNHLY and FYNNEI.

The chain joins TRBV7-2 to TRBJ1-4; 7 bases match TRBD1. Germline CDR1 and CDR2: SGHTA and FQGNSA. J gave up 5 bases and V 0 bases, and 3 bases lay outside the gene matches. CDR3 length: 15 amino acids. Here the CDR3 DNA reads TGTGCCAGCAGCTTAGCGGGACAGAGAAATGAAAAACTGTTTTTT. This sequence encodes CASSLAGQRNEKLFF.

The chain has TRBV5-1 and TRBJ1-2; 12 positions match TRBD1. V dropped 4 bases and J dropped 8; count of bases not matched to a gene: 3. Germline assignment: CDR1 SGHRS and CDR2 YFSETQ. The CDR3 consists of 13 residues. CDR3 loop: CASSPGTGGGYTF. Here the CDR3 DNA reads TGCGCCAGCAGCCCTGGGACAGGGGGCGGCTACACCTTC.

This chain links TRBV19 with TRBJ1-2; 7 bases line up with TRBD1. V lost 9 bases, J lost 3 bases, and 13 bases stayed unmatched. Per the germline V gene, CDR1 is LNHDA and CDR2 is SQIVND (reference sequence). The CDR3 has 15 amino acids. CDR3 in DNA: TGTGCCAGCCAAGAAACAGGGGACAGTGACTATGGCTACACCTTC. Translated: CASQETGDSDYGYTF.

This chain connects TRBV5-1 to TRBJ2-3; 12 nucleotides agree with TRBD2. The CDR3 is 18 amino acids. After removal of 0 bases from V and 0 bases from J, the junction contained 5 bases not matched to a gene. Germline V gene sequence: CDR1 SGHRS, CDR2 YFSETQ. CDR3 in amino acids: CASSLVGLAGPSTDTQYF. CDR3 DNA: TGCGCCAGCAGCTTGGTTGGACTAGCGGGGCCCAGCACAGATACGCAGTATTTT. Complete variable domain (other parts from reference TRBV5-1 and TRBJ2-3): KAGVTQTPRYLIKTRGQQVTLSCSPISGHRSVSWYQQTPGQGLQFLFEYFSETQRNKGNFPGRFSGRQFSNSRSEMNVSTLELGDSALYLCASSLVGLAGPSTDTQYFGPGTRLTVL.

This rearrangement joins TRBV5-4 to TRBJ2-5; 10 bases fit TRBD2. Germline V gene lookup returns CDR1 SGHNT and CDR2 YYREEE (reference sequence). This CDR3 is built from 15 residues. V lost 1 base and J lost 7; bases outside the gene matches: 7. The CDR3 is CASSLTSGAPGTQYF. CDR3 bases: TGTGCCAGCAGCTTGACTAGCGGGGCGCCTGGGACCCAGTACTTC. The full variable domain, with the rest looked up from reference TRBV5-4 and TRBJ2-5, is ETGVTQSPTHLIKTRGQQVTLRCSSQSGHNTVSWYQQALGQGPQFIFQYYREEENGRGNFPPRFSGLQFPNYSSELNVNALELDDSALYLCASSLTSGAPGTQYFGPGTRLLVL.

This chain joins TRBV19 and TRBJ1-6; the match to TRBD1 covers 7 bases. This CDR3 contains 16 residues. V shed 3 bases and J 10 bases; nucleotides not matched to a gene: 12. CDR1 is LNHDA and CDR2 is SQIVND in the germline V gene (reference sequence). In nucleotides, the CDR3 is TGTGCCAGTAGTATCAGCGCGGACAGGCGAGGATCACCCCTCCACTTT. Its translation is CASSISADRRGSPLHF.

The V gene is TRBV5-1, the J gene TRBJ1-1; no firm D call. CDR1 is SGHRS, CDR2 YFSETQ, per germline. V was cut by 0 bases and J by 5 bases, with 5 bases left in between. This CDR3 has 12 residues. CDR3 protein: CASSLERTEAFF. CDR3 bases: TGCGCCAGCAGCTTGGAGCGGACTGAAGCTTTCTTT.

J is TRBJ2-1 and V is TRBV7-9; 9 nucleotides line up with TRBD2. Germline lookup yields CDR1 SEHNR and CDR2 FQNEAQ (reference sequence). The V segment lost 3 bases and the J segment 7 bases; nucleotides outside the gene matches: 7. The CDR3 has 15 amino acids. The CDR3 region has the DNA TGTGCCAGCAGCTTTATAGCGGGGGTCGGGAATGAGCAGTTCTTC. Translated, it gives CASSFIAGVGNEQFF.

The V call is TRBV7-9, the J call TRBJ1-6; 9 bases agree with TRBD1. Losses at the gene ends were 6 bases for V and 0 bases for J; bases not matched to a gene: 6. Germline CDR1 and CDR2: SEHNR and FQNEAQ (reference sequence). The CDR3 runs to 17 residues. CDR3 nucleotide sequence: TGTGCCAGCAGTCAAGGACAGGGGAGCTCCTATAATTCACCCCTCCACTTT. Translated: CASSQGQGSSYNSPLHF.

This chain uses TRBV12-3 or TRBV12-4 with TRBJ1-1; D is undetermined. The V gene lost 6 bases and the J gene lost 1 base, with 9 bases spanning the gap. The CDR3 length is 13 residues. CDR3 in DNA: TGTGCCAGCAGGAAAACTACGAACACTGAAGCTTTCTTT. Amino acid sequence: CASRKTTNTEAFF.

The rearrangement joins TRBV30 to TRBJ1-2, with TRBD1 matching over 11 bases. The CDR3 consists of 16 residues. V lost 3 bases to trimming and J lost 4 bases; unmatched junction nucleotides: 10. Germline V gene lookup returns CDR1 GTSNPN and CDR2 SVGIG (reference sequence). This CDR3 is CAWRGQGAKVSYGYTF. CDR3 nucleotide sequence: TGTGCCTGGAGAGGACAGGGGGCAAAGGTTAGCTATGGCTACACCTTC.

This clone was detected only once. The V gene is TRBV11-2, the J gene TRBJ1-4; D unclear. Germline CDR1 is SGHAT and CDR2 is FQNNGV. The CDR3 sequence is 14 residues long. V shed 5 bases and J shed 1 base, with 8 bases lying between them. Here the CDR3 DNA reads TGTGCCAGCAGCCCGGGTTTAACTAATGAAAAACTGTTTTTT. This sequence encodes CASSPGLTNEKLFF.